This entry is about one T cell receptor beta chain. This clonotype occurred a few times. What antigen it recognizes has not been identified. The record has no base qualities; no much larger clone is one base away. This entry is derived from a study of blood T cells in healthy people across ages (dated by TCRdb to 2014 to 2015). About the investigation overall: Template switching captured roughly one uniquely barcoded TCR beta cDNA molecule per two T cells in model experiments. Two additional independent replicas of 1 million unique cDNA reads from the same blood draw were analyzed for two donors (one aged 18 to 30 and one aged 80 or older). To avoid experimental bias, donors of different ages were spread randomly across the sequencing lanes. To track age-related changes in TCR beta repertoire diversity, the study relied on deep sequencing normalized with unique cDNA molecular identifiers. The donors were divided into four age groups: young (average approximately 16 years), middle-aged (about 39), aged (approximately 59) and long-lived (more than 75).

The 35 to 40 donors, aged 6 to 90 years, were systemically healthy Caucasian individuals from Russia. About 9.1 milliliters of peripheral blood were collected from each donor into EDTA-treated Vacutainer tubes. Ficoll-Paque density-gradient centrifugation was used to isolate PBMCs, with at least 6.5 million per sample. Total RNA, at least 6 micrograms per sample, was extracted from PBMCs with Trizol reagent. For every donor, flow cytometry on a PBMC aliquot measured the percentage of naive CD45RAhigh/CD27high T cells. Libraries were constructed by 5' RACE. Sequencing instrument: Illumina HiSeq 2500. The second PCR ran for about 7 to 11 cycles and used a J-beta primer mix along with a sample-barcoded 5' primer. Each TCR beta cDNA molecule received a unique molecular identifier from a template-switch 5' adaptor carrying 12 random nucleotides. At least 2.5 million CDR3-containing paired-end reads were obtained from each sample. First-strand cDNA synthesis was performed from all RNA using the Mint cDNA synthesis kit, with priming by a TRBC-specific oligonucleotide. All cDNA was treated with uracil-DNA glycosylase and then went through a first 18-cycle PCR with the universal primers M1SS and BC2_uni_R. In the paper's pipeline: Each sample was normalized by randomly selecting 1 million high-quality reads, each carrying a distinct molecular identifier. Instead of being binned into consensus sequences, reads with shared molecular identifiers were discarded. MiTCR, run with a Q25 quality threshold and the strictest error-elimination algorithm, handled CDR3 identification, clonotype clustering and error correction. A nonparametric unseen species model using Euler transformation provided a lower-bound estimate of total TCR beta diversity. In TCRdb, the public reads were trimmed at Q25 with fastp and aligned with MiXCR, with productive beta chains retained. Rows matching on CDR3 protein sequence are summarized as one entry with the most common DNA and genes. TCRdb's processing, not the authors' own work, is the source of the V and J calls. This sample gives about 1.8 million distinct CDR3 sequences in total; roughly 52% of them show up just once. Less than 2.5% of the sample goes to the ten largest clones.

Via the germline V gene, CDR1 is MNHNS and CDR2 SASEGT. The trim is 7 bases for V and 1 base for J, with a gap of 17 bases between the germline ends. From cysteine to phenylalanine, the CDR3 is 16 amino acids long. The sequence is cut down to CDR3 DNA, 48 bases in frame from base 1. Broader findings and caveats from the paper: As age increased, observed TCR beta diversity per million T cells dropped in a roughly linear way, and a significant reduction was already evident by age roughly 36. Compared with the aged group, more naive CD4+ T cells, fewer expanded clones and increased TCR diversity were shown by the long-lived group, suggesting age selection. Conclusive comparison of naive and antigen-experienced compartments was prevented by the profiling of bulk unsorted PBMCs. A strong correlation was found between observed TCR beta diversity and the percentage of naive T cells measured by flow cytometry. Estimates of total diversity from one million sequenced T cells were regarded as lower bounds and underestimates. The CMV infection status of donors was not known, potentially confounding age-related changes in expanded clonotypes.

Input material: blood. The clonotype comes from a woman in her thirties or forties in good health. The chain couples TRBV6-1 to TRBJ1-5; perhaps TRBD1 is the D gene, with 5 bases matching. This receptor has the CDR3 CASIPTRAASNQPQHF. The sequence in DNA is TGTGCCAGCATACCTACCAGGGCCGCCAGCAATCAGCCCCAGCATTTT.